Reported below is one TCR beta chain. These data belong to a study of blood T cell repertoires in COVID-19. On the study more broadly: For recovered donors of Cohort 3, there were two negative PCRs, clearance, or symptom resolution. From T cells, B-cell-depleted T cells, or PBMCs came the material, which was cDNA or gDNA.

This table comes from immunoSEQ multiplex PCR, and its TCRdb copy is limited to in-frame clones, with some not included. Of approximately 170,000 clones listed, 79% were seen once; the top ten hold 15% to 20%. The CDR3 has 16 amino acids. Germline CDR1 reads LNHDA; CDR2 reads SQIVND (reference sequence). Trimming left V 5 bases short and J 0 bases short, with 15 bases between. Material for sequencing was PBMCs or T cells enriched from blood (not recorded which). This chain connects TRBV19 to TRBJ2-3; D possibly corresponds to TRBD2 (5 bases). The sequence derives from an older woman in a cohort exposed to, infected with or recovered from COVID-19 (not recorded which). The CDR3 loop is CASSAPLTGSTDTQYF. The CDR3 DNA sequence: TGTGCCAGTAGTGCCCCTCTGACGGGGAGCACAGATACGCAGTATTTT.